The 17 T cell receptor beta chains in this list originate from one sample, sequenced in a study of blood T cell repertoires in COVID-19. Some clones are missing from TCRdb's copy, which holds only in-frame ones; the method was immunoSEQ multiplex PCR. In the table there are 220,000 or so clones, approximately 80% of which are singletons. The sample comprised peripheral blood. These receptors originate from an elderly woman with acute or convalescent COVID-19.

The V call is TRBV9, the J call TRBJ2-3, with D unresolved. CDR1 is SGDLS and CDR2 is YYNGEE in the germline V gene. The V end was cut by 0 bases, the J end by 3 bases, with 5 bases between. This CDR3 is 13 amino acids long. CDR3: CASSVDFTDTQYF. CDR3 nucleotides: TGTGCCAGCAGCGTAGACTTTACAGATACGCAGTATTTT.

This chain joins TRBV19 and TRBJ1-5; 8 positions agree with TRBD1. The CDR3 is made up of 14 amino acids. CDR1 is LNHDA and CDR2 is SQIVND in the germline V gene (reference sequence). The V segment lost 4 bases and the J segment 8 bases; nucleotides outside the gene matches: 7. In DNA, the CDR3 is TGTGCCAGTAGTACGTGGGACAGGCAGGAGCCCCAGCATTTT. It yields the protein CASSTWDRQEPQHF.

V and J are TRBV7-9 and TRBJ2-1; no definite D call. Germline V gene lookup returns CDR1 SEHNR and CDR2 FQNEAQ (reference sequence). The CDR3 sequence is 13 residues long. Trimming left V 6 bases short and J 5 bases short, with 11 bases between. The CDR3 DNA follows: TGTGCCAGCAGACGCCTAGATCACAATGAGCAGTTCTTC. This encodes CASRRLDHNEQFF.

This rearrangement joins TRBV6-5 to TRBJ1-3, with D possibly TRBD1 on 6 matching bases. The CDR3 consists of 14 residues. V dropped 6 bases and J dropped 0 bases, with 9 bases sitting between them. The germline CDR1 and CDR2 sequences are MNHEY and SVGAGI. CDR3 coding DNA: TGTGCCAGCAGCCCAGGGGTCTCTGGAAACACCATATATTTT. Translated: CASSPGVSGNTIYF.

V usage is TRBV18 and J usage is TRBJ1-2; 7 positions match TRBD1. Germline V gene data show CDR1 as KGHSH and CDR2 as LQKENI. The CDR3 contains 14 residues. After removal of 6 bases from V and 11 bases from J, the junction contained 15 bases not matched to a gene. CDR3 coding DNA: TGTGCCAGCTCCCCTTACGGGACAGAGGTTCGGTACACCTTC. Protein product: CASSPYGTEVRYTF.

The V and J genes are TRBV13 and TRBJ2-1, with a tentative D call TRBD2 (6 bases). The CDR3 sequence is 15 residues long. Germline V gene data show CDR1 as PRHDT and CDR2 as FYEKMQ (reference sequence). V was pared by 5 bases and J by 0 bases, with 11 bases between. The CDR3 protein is CASSTRAGSYNEQFF. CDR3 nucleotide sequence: TGTGCCAGCAGCACACGAGCGGGCTCCTACAATGAGCAGTTCTTC.

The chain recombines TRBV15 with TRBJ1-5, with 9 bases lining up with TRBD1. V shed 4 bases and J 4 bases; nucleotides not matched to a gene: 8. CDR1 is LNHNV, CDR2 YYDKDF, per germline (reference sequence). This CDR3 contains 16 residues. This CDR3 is CATSKTTGGGNQPQHF. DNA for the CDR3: TGTGCCACCAGCAAAACAACAGGGGGCGGTAATCAGCCCCAGCATTTT.

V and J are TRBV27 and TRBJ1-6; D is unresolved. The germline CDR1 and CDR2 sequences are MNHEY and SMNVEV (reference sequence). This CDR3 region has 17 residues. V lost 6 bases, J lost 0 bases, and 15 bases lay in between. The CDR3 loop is CASSRHGVPSYNSPLHF. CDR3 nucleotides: TGTGCCAGCAGCCGTCACGGGGTCCCCTCCTATAATTCACCCCTCCACTTT.

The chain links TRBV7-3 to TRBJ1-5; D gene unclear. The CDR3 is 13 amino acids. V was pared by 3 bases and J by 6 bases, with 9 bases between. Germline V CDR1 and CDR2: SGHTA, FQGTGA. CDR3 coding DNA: TGTGCCAGCAGCTTTACCTCGGGTCAGCCCCAGCATTTT. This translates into CASSFTSGQPQHF.

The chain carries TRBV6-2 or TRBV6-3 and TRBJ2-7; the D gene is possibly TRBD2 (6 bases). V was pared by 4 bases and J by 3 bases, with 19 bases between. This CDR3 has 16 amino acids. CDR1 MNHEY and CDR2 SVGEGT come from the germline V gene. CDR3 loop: CASSSDQGAGFYEQYF. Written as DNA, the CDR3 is TGTGCCAGCAGTTCCGACCAAGGGGCGGGGTTCTACGAGCAGTACTTC.

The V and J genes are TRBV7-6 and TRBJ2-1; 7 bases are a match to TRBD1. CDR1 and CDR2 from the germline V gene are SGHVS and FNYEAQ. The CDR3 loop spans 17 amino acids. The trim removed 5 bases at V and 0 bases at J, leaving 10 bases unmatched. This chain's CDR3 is CASSLYRTGTSYNEQFF. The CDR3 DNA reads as TGTGCCAGCAGCCTATATCGGACAGGCACCTCCTACAATGAGCAGTTCTTC.

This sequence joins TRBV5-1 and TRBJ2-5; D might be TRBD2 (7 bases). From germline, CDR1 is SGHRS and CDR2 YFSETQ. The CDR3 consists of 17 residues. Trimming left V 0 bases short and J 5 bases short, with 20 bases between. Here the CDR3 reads CASSLVRSRGAEETQYF. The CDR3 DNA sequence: TGCGCCAGCAGCTTGGTTCGGTCTCGGGGGGCAGAGGAGACCCAGTACTTC.

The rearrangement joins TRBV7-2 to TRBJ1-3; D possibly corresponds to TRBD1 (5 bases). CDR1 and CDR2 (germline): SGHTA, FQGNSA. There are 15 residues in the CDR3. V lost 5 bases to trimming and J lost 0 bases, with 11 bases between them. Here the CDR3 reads CASSRTGASGNTIYF. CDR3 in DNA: TGTGCCAGCAGCCGCACAGGTGCCTCTGGAAACACCATATATTTT.

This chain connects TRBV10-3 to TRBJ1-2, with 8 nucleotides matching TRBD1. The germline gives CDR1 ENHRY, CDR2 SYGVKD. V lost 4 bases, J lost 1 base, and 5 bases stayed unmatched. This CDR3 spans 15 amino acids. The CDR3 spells CAISAQGGNNYGYTF. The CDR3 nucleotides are TGTGCCATCAGTGCACAGGGGGGGAATAACTATGGCTACACCTTC.

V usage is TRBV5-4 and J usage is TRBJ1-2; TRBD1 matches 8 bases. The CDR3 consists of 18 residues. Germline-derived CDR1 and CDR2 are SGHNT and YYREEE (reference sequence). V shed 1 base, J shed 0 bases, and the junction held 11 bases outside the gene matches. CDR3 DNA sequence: TGTGCCAGCAGCTTGTGGTCTAGACCGGGACAGGCTAACTATGGCTACACCTTC. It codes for CASSLWSRPGQANYGYTF.

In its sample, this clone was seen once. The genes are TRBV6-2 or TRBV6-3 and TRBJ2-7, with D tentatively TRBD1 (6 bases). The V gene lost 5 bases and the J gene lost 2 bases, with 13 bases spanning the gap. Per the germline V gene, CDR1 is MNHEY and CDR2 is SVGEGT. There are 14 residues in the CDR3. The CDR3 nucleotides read TGTGCCAGCAGTCCACACAGGGCCACCTACGAGCAGTACTTC. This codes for CASSPHRATYEQYF.

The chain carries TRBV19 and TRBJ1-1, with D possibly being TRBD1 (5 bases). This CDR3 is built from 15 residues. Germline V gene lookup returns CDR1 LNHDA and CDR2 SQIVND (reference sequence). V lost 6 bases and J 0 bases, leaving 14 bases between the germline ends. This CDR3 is CASSRQAGMNTEAFF. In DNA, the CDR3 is TGTGCCAGTAGCAGGCAGGCAGGGATGAACACTGAAGCTTTCTTT. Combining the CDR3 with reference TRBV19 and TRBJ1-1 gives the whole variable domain DGGITQSPKYLFRKEGQNVTLSCEQNLNHDAMYWYRQDPGQGLRLIYYSQIVNDFQKGDIAEGYSVSREKKESFPLTVTSAQKNPTAFYLCASSRQAGMNTEAFFGQGTRLTVV.